This T cell receptor beta chain stems from a study of cytomegalovirus exposure and HLA in healthy donors. The CDR3 is 17 amino acids. The study ran its PCR with 60 Vbeta and 13 Jbeta primers. Measured with immunoSEQ multiplex PCR; TCRdb has only the in-frame clones, and not every one. The sample carries 210,000 or so clones, 65% to 90% recorded once. The chain couples TRBV21-1 to TRBJ2-1; the table's D call, TRBD2, has no DNA check behind it. TRBV21-1 is a documented pseudogene. This clonotype was sampled from a girl under 18 in good health and CMV-seronegative. Sequenced: PBMCs. CDR3 sequence reads: CASSNFLLGLPRNEQFF. The DNA of the CDR3 is TGTGCCAGCAGCAATTTTCTACTCGGACTACCACGCAATGAGCAGTTCTTC.